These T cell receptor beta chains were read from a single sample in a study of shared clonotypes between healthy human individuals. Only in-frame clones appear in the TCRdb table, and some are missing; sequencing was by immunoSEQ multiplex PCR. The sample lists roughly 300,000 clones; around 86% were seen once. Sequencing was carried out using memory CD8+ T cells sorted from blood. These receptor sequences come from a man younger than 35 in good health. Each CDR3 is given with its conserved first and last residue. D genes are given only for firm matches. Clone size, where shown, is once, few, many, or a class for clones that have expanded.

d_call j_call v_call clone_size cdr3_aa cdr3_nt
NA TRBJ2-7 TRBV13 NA CASSATYEQYF TGTGCCAGCAGCGCCACCTACGAGCAGTACTTC
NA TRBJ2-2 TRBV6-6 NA CASTEGLLTGELFF TGTGCCAGCACGGAGGGGCTCCTCACCGGGGAGCTGTTTTTT
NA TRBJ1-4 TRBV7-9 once CASTFQRGAANEKLFF TGTGCCAGCACCTTCCAAAGGGGGGCGGCTAATGAAAAACTGTTTTTT
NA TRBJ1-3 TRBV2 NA CASTVTTANSGNTIYF TGTGCCAGCACGGTGACCACAGCGAACTCTGGAAACACCATATATTTT
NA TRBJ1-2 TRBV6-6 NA CASSPDGPALLYGYTF TGTGCCAGCAGCCCCGATGGTCCCGCCCTTCTTTATGGCTACACCTTC
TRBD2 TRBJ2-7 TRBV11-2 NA CASSFLAGSWYEQYF TGTGCCAGCAGCTTTTTAGCGGGAAGCTGGTACGAGCAGTACTTC
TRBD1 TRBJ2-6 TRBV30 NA CAWSDDSGQGTWGANVLTF TGTGCCTGGAGTGATGACTCGGGACAGGGGACGTGGGGGGCCAACGTCCTGACTTTC
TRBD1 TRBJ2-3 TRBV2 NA CTSRGQGGKGPDTQYF TGTACCAGCAGGGGGCAGGGGGGTAAGGGCCCAGATACGCAGTATTTT
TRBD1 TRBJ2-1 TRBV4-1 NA CASSQEGGTGDYNEQFF TGCGCCAGCAGCCAAGAGGGGGGGACAGGGGATTACAATGAGCAGTTCTTC
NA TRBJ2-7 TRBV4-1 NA CASSLRGFYEQYF TGCGCCAGCAGCCTCAGGGGTTTTTACGAGCAGTACTTC
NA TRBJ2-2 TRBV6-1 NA CASSEDVTGYNTGELFF TGTGCCAGCAGTGAAGATGTAACAGGGTACAACACCGGGGAGCTGTTTTTT
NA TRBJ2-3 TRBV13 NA CASSFQPLEDTDTQYF TGTGCCAGCAGCTTTCAGCCCCTCGAGGACACAGATACGCAGTATTTT
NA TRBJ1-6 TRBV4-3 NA CASSQEPRNSPLHF TGCGCCAGCAGCCAAGAACCTCGGAATTCACCCCTCCACTTT
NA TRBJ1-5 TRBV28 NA CASQWGVGGQPQHF TGTGCCAGCCAGTGGGGGGTGGGCGGTCAGCCCCAGCATTTT
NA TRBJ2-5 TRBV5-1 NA CASSLGQNQETQYF TGCGCCAGCAGCTTGGGGCAGAACCAAGAGACCCAGTACTTC
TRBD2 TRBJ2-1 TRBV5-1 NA CASSWSPGLADNEQFF TGCGCCAGCAGCTGGTCTCCGGGACTAGCGGACAATGAGCAGTTCTTC
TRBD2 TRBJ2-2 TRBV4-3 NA CATAWAPGGPMTGELFF TGCGCCACCGCCTGGGCACCGGGAGGGCCCATGACCGGGGAGCTGTTTTTT
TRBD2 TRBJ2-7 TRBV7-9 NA CASSFTTSGYEQYF TGTGCCAGCAGCTTTACTACTAGCGGCTACGAGCAGTACTTC
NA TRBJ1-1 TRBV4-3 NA CASSPGRSTEAFF TGCGCCAGCAGCCCCGGACGAAGCACTGAAGCTTTCTTT
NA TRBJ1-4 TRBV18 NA CASSPPLQGGEKLFF TGTGCCAGCTCACCACCTCTACAGGGAGGAGAAAAACTGTTTTTT
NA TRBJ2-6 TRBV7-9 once CASSDTQGSSGANVLTF TGTGCCAGCAGCGACACTCAGGGTTCCTCTGGGGCCAACGTCCTGACTTTC
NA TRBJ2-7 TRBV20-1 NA CSASWLYEQYF TGCAGTGCTAGCTGGCTCTACGAGCAGTACTTC
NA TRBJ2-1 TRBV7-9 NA CASSPLQPGDEQFF TGTGCCAGCAGCCCACTACAGCCGGGGGATGAGCAGTTCTTC
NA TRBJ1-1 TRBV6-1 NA CASSDRVGGTEAFF TGTGCCAGCAGTGACCGGGTCGGAGGCACTGAAGCTTTCTTT
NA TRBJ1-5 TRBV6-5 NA CASSPGAGQPQHF TGTGCCAGCAGTCCGGGGGCAGGTCAGCCCCAGCATTTT
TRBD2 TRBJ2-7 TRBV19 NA CASSFAAGGHFEQYF TGTGCCAGTAGTTTTGCAGCGGGAGGGCATTTCGAGCAGTACTTC
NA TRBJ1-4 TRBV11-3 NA CASSKAGSKTDIPTNEKLFF TGTGCCAGCAGCAAGGCAGGTAGCAAGACAGATATCCCAACTAATGAAAAACTGTTTTTT
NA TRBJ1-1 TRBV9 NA CASSVSGRLTEAFF TGTGCCAGCAGCGTATCGGGCAGGTTGACTGAAGCTTTCTTT
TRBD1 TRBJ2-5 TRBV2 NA CASSSGTGVQETQYF TGTGCCAGCAGTTCCGGGACAGGAGTTCAAGAGACCCAGTACTTC
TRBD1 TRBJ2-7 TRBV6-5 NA CASSYSIGDRAYEQYF TGTGCCAGCAGTTACTCGATAGGTGACAGGGCCTACGAGCAGTACTTC
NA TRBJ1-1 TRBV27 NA CASSSYTEAFF TGTGCCAGCAGTTCGTACACTGAAGCTTTCTTT
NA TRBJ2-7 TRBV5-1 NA CASTPRGGTYEQYF TGCGCCAGCACCCCAAGGGGGGGCACCTACGAGCAGTACTTC
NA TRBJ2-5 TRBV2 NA CASVSVGGQETQYF TGTGCCAGCGTCTCTGTTGGGGGGCAGGAGACCCAGTACTTC
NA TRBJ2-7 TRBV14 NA CASSQAPPPGSYEQYF TGTGCCAGCAGCCAAGCGCCCCCCCCGGGGTCCTACGAGCAGTACTTC
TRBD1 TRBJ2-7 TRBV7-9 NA CASSLPRDSYEQYF TGTGCCAGCAGCTTACCCAGGGACAGCTACGAGCAGTACTTC
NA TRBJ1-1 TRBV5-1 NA CASSFLLGVISTEAFF TGCGCCAGCAGCTTCCTCCTCGGGGTTATCAGCACTGAAGCTTTCTTT
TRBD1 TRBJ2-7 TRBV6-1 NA CAISGQGPYEQYF TGTGCCATCTCGGGACAGGGTCCCTACGAGCAGTACTTC
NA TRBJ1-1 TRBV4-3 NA CASSPKSTFVGTEAFF TGCGCCAGCAGCCCTAAATCTACCTTCGTGGGCACTGAAGCTTTCTTT
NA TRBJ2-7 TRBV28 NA CASRARVALSYEQYF TGTGCCAGCAGGGCGAGAGTGGCCCTCTCCTACGAGCAGTACTTC
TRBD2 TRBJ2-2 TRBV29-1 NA CSVRWEGGELFF TGCAGCGTTCGTTGGGAGGGCGGGGAGCTGTTTTTT
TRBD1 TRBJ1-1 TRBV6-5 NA CASSTRQGHTEAFF TGTGCCAGCAGTACCCGACAGGGTCACACTGAAGCTTTCTTT
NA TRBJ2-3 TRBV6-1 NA CASSEEPSVHTQYF TGTGCCAGCAGTGAAGAGCCTAGCGTTCATACGCAGTATTTT
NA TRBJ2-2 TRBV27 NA CASIDGLGTGELFF TGTGCCAGCATTGACGGTTTGGGAACCGGGGAGCTGTTTTTT
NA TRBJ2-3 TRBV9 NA CASSGIGQTLDTQYF TGTGCCAGCAGCGGCATAGGCCAAACTCTGGATACGCAGTATTTT
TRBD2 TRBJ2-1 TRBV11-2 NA CASSLDNGGSSYNEQFF TGTGCCAGCAGCTTAGATAACGGCGGGAGCTCCTACAATGAGCAGTTCTTC
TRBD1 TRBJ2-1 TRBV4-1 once CASSQDIGDSSYNEQFF TGCGCCAGCAGCCAAGATATAGGGGACAGCTCCTACAATGAGCAGTTCTTC
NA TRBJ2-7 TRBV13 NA CASSIQGVTYEQYF TGTGCCAGCAGCATCCAAGGGGTCACCTACGAGCAGTACTTC
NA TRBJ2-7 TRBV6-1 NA CASDRVRPLDEQYF TGTGCCAGCGACCGGGTGAGGCCCCTAGACGAGCAGTACTTC
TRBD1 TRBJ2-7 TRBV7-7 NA CASSPRQGGEQYF TGTGCTAGCAGCCCAAGACAGGGTGGCGAGCAGTACTTC
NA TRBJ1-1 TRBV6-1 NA CASSEPGIPEAFF TGTGCCAGCAGTGAACCCGGGATACCTGAAGCTTTCTTT
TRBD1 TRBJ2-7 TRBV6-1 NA CASSETGMHEQYF TGTGCCAGCAGTGAGACAGGGATGCACGAGCAGTACTTC
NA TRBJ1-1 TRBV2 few CASSDRGLLNTEAFF TGTGCCAGCAGTGACAGGGGACTACTGAACACTGAAGCTTTCTTT
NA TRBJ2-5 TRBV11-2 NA CASSLPYGTAQETQYF TGTGCCAGCAGCCTCCCCTACGGGACGGCTCAAGAGACCCAGTACTTC
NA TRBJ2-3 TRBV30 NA CAWEGLVPDTQYF TGTGCCTGGGAGGGGCTAGTTCCAGATACGCAGTATTTT
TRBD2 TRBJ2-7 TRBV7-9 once CASSFPGIAGGLEQYF TGTGCCAGCAGCTTCCCCGGGATAGCGGGAGGACTAGAGCAGTACTTC
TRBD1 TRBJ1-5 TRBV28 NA CASSLPDRVYQPQHF TGTGCCAGCAGTTTGCCAGACAGGGTTTATCAGCCCCAGCATTTT
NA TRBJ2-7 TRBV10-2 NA CATIPWTEIKAYEQYF TGCGCCACCATTCCATGGACAGAGATTAAAGCCTACGAGCAGTACTTC